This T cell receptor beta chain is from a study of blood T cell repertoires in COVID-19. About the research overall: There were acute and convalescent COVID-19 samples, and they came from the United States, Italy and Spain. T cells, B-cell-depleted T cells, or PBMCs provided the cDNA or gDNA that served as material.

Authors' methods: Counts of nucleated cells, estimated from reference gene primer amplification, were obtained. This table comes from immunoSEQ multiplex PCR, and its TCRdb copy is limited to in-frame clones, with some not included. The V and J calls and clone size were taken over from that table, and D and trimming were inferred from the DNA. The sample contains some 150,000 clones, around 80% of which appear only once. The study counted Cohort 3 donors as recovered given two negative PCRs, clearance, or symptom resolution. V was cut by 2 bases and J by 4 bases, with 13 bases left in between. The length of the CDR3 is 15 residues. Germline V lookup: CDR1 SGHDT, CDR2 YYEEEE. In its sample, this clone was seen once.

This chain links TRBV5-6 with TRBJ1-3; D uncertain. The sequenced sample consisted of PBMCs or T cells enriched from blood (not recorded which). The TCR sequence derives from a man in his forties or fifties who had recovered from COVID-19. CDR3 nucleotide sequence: TGTGCCAGCAGCTTCCCAGGAGGATTCGGAAACACCATATATTTT. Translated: CASSFPGGFGNTIYF. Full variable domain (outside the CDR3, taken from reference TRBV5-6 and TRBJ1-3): DAGVTQSPTHLIKTRGQQVTLRCSPKSGHDTVSWYQQALGQGPQFIFQYYEEEERQRGNFPDRFSGHQFPNYSSELNVNALLLGDSALYLCASSFPGGFGNTIYFGEGSWLTVV.